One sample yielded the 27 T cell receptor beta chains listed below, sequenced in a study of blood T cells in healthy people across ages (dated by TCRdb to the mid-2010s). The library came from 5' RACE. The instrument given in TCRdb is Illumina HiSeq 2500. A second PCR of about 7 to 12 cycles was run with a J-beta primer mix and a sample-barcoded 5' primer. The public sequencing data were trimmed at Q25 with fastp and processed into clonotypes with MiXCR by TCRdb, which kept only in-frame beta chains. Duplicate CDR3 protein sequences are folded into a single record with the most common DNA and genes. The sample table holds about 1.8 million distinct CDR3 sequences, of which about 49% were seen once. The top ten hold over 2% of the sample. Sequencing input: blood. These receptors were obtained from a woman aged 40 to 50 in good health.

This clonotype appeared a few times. As DNA, the CDR3 is TGTGCCATCAGTGACCCGGACAGGGGGAGCTCCTACGAGCAGTACTTC. Protein sequence: CAISDPDRGSSYEQYF. V usage is TRBV10-3 and J usage is TRBJ2-7, with 10 positions matching TRBD1. CDR3 length: 16 residues. From germline, CDR1 is ENHRY and CDR2 SYGVKD. V lost 3 bases, J lost 0 bases, and 5 bases stayed unmatched.

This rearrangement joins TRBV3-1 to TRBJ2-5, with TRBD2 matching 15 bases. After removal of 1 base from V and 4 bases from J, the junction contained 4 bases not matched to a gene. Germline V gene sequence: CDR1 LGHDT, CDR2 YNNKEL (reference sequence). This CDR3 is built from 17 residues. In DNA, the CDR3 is TGTGCCAGCAGCCAAGTCGGACTAGCGGGGGGGGGAGAGACCCAGTACTTC. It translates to CASSQVGLAGGGETQYF.

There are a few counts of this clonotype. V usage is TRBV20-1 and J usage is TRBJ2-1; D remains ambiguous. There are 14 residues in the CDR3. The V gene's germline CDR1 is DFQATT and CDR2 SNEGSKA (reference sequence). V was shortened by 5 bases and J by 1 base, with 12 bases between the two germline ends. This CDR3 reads CSAGLVGSYNEQFF. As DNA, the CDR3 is TGCAGTGCTGGCCTGGTAGGGTCCTACAATGAGCAGTTCTTC.

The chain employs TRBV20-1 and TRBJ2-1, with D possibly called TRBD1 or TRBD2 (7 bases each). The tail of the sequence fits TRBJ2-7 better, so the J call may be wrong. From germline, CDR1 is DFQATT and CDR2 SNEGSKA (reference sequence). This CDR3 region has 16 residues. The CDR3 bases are TGCAGTGCTAGGGGAGGGGGCTACGGATCCTACAATGAGCAGTACTTC. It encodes CSARGGGYGSYNEQYF.

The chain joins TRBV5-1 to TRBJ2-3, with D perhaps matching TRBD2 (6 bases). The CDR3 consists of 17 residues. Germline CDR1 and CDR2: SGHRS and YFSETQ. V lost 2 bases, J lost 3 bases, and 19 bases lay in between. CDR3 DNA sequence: TGCGCCAGCAGCTTTTTGGAGGGGATGAGTCGAACAGATACGCAGTATTTT. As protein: CASSFLEGMSRTDTQYF.

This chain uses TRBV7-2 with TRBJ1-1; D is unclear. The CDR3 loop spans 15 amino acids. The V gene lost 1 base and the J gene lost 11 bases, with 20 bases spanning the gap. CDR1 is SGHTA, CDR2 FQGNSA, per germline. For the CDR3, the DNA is TGTGCCAGCAGCTTAGGCGGTGTGGAGGTCATGGGGGCTTTCTTT. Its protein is CASSLGGVEVMGAFF. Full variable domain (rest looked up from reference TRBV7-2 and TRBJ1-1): GAGVSQSPSNKVTEKGKDVELRCDPISGHTALYWYRQSLGQGLEFLIYFQGNSAPDKSGLPSDRFSAERTGGSVSTLTIQRTQQEDSAVYLCASSLGGVEVMGAFFGQGTRLTVV.

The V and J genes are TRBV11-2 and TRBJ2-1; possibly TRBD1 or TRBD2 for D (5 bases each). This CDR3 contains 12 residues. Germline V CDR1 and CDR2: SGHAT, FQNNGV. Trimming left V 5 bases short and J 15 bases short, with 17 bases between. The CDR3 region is CASSPGALATFF. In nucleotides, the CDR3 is TGTGCCAGCAGCCCCGGGGCGTTAGCGACGTTCTTC. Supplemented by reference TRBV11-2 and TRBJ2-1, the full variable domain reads EAGVAQSPRYKIIEKRQSVAFWCNPISGHATLYWYQQILGQGPKLLIQFQNNGVVDDSQLPKDRFSAERLKGVDSTLKIQPAKLEDSAVYLCASSPGALATFFGPGTRLTVL.

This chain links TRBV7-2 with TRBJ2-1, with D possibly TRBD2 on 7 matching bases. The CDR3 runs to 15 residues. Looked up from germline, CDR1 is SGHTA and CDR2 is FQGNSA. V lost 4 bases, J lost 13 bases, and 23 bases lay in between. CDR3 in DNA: TGTGCCAGCAGCTCCTGGGGGGCGGGGGACAAGACCCAGTTCTTC. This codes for CASSSWGAGDKTQFF.

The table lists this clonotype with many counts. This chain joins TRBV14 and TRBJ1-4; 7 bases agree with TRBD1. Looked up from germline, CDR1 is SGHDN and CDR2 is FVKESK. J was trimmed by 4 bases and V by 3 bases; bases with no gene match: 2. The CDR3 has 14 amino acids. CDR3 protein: CASSHRQGNEKLFF. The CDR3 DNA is TGTGCCAGCAGCCATCGACAGGGTAATGAAAAACTGTTTTTT.

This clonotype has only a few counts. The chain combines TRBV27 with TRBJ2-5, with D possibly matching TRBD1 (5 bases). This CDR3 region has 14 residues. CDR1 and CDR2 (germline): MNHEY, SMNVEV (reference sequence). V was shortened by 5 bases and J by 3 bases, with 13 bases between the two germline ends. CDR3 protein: CASSGSRVEETQYF. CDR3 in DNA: TGTGCCAGCAGTGGCAGCAGGGTAGAAGAGACCCAGTACTTC.

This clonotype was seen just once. Here the CDR3 DNA reads TGTGCCAGCAGATGGACAAGGGCAGGGGGACACTATGGCTACACCTTC. Amino acids: CASRWTRAGGHYGYTF. The V and J genes are TRBV12-3 or TRBV12-4 and TRBJ1-2; TRBD1 agrees at 7 bases. The V gene end was trimmed by 6 bases and the J gene end by 3 bases; junction bases not matched to a gene: 13. The CDR3 is made up of 16 amino acids.

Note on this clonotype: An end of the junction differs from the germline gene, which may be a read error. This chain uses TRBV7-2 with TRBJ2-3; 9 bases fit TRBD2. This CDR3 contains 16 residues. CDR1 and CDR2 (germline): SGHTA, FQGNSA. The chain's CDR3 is CASSFSGGLYTDTRYF. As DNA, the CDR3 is TGTGCCAGCAGCTTCAGCGGGGGGCTATACACAGATACGCGGTATTTT.

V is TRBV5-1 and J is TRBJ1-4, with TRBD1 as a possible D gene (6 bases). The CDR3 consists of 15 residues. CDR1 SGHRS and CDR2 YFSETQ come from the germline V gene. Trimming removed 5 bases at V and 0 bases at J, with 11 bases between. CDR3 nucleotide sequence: TGCGCCAGCAGTTGGGGGACACCAACTAATGAAAAACTGTTTTTT. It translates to CASSWGTPTNEKLFF.

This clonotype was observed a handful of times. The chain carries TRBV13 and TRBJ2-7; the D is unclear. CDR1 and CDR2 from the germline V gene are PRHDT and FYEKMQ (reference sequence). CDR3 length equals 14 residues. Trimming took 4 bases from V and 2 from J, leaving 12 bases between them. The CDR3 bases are TGTGCCAGCAGCTCCAGACTCGATACCTACGAGCAGTACTTC. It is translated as CASSSRLDTYEQYF.

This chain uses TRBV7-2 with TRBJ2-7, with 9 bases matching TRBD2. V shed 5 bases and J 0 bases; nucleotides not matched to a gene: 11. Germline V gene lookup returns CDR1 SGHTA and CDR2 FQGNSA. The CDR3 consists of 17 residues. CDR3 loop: CASSGHSGGQFSYEQYF. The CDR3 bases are TGTGCCAGCAGCGGACATAGCGGGGGCCAATTCTCCTACGAGCAGTACTTC.

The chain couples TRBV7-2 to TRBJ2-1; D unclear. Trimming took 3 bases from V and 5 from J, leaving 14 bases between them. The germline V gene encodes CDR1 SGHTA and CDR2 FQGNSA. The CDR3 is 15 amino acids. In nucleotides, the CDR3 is TGTGCCAGCAGCTTCTTGTCCCTGAGGAACAATGAGCAGTTCTTC. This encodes CASSFLSLRNNEQFF. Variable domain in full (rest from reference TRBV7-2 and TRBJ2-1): GAGVSQSPSNKVTEKGKDVELRCDPISGHTALYWYRQSLGQGLEFLIYFQGNSAPDKSGLPSDRFSAERTGGSVSTLTIQRTQQEDSAVYLCASSFLSLRNNEQFFGPGTRLTVL.

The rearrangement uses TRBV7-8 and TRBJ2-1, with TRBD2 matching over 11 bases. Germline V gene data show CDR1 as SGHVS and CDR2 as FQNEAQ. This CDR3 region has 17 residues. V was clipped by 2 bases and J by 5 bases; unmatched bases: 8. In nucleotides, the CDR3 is TGTGCCAGCAGCTTAAGGGCTAGCGGGGGGCCAGACAATGAGCAGTTCTTC. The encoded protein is CASSLRASGGPDNEQFF.

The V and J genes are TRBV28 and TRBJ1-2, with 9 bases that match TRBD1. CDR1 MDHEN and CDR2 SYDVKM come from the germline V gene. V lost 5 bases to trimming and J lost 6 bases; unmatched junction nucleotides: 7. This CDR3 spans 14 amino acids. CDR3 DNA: TGTGCCAGCAGTCCCGGGACAGGGACCAATGGCTACACCTTC. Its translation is CASSPGTGTNGYTF.

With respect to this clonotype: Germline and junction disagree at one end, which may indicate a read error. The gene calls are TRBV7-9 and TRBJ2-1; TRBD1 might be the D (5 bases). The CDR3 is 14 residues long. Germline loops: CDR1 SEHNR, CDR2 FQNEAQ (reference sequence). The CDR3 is CAGSIQGMDNEQFF. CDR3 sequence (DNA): TGTGCCGGCAGCATTCAGGGTATGGACAATGAGCAGTTCTTC.

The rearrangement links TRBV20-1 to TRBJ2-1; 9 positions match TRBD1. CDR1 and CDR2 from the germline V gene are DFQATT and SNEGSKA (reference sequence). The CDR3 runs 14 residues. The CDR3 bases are TGCAGCCTGACCCCCGGGACAGGGTCCAATGAGCAGTTCTTC. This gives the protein CSLTPGTGSNEQFF.

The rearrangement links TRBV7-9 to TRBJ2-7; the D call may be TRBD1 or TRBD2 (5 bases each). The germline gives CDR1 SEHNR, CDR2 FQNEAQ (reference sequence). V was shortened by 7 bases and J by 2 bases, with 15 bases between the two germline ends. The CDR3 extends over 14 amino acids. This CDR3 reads CASIFRGSTYEQYF. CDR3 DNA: TGTGCCAGCATCTTTCGGGGCAGTACCTACGAGCAGTACTTC.

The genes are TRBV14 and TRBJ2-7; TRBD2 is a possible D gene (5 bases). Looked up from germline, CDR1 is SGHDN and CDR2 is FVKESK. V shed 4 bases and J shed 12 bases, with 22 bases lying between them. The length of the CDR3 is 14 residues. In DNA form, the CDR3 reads TGTGCCAGCAGCCCCCCCGGGGTCGGGGAGACCCTGTACTTC. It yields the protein CASSPPGVGETLYF.

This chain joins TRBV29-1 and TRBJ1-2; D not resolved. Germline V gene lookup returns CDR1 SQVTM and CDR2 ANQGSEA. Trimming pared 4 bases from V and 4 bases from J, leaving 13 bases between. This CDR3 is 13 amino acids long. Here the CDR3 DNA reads TGCAGCGTTGTTGCAGACTCCATCTATGGCTACACCTTC. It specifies CSVVADSIYGYTF.

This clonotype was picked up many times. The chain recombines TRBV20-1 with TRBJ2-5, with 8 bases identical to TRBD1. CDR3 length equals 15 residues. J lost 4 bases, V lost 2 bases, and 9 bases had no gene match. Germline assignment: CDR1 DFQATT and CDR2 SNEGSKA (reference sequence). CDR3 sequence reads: CSARNMDRVRETQYF. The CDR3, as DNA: TGCAGTGCTAGAAACATGGACAGGGTGAGAGAGACCCAGTACTTC.

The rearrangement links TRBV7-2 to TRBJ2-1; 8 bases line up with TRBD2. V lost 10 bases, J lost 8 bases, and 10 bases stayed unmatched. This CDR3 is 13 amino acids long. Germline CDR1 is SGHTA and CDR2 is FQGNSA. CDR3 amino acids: CATAGTRLHEQFF. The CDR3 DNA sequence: TGTGCCACCGCCGGGACTAGACTCCATGAGCAGTTCTTC.

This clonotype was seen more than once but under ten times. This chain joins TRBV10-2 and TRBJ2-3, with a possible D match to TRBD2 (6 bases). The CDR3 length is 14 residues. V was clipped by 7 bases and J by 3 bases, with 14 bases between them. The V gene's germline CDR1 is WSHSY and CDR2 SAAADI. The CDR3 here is CASTIGTLTDTQYF. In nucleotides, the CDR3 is TGCGCCAGCACCATAGGGACTCTAACAGATACGCAGTATTTT.

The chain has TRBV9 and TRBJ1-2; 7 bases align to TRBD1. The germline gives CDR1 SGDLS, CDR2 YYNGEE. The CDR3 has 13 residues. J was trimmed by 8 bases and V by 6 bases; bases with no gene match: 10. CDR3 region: CASIPLDREGYTF. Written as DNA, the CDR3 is TGTGCCAGCATCCCGTTAGACAGGGAAGGCTACACCTTC.